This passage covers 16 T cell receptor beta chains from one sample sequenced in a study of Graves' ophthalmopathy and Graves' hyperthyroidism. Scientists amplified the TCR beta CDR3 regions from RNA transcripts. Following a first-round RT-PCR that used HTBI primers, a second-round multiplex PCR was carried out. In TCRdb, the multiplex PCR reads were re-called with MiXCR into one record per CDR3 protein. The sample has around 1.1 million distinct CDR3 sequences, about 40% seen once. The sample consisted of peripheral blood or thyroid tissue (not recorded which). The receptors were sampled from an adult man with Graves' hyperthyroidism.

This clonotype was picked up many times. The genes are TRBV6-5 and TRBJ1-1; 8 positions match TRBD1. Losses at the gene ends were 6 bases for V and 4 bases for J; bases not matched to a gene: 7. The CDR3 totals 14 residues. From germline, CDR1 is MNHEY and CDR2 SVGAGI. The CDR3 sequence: CASRDGTGVTEAFF. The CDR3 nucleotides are TGTGCCAGCAGGGACGGGACAGGTGTCACTGAAGCTTTCTTT.

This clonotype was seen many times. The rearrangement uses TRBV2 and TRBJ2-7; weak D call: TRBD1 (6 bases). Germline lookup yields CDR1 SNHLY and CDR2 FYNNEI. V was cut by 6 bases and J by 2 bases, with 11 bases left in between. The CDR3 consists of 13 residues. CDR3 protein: CASRGQTAYEQYF. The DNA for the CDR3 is TGTGCCAGCAGAGGACAGACCGCCTACGAGCAGTACTTC.

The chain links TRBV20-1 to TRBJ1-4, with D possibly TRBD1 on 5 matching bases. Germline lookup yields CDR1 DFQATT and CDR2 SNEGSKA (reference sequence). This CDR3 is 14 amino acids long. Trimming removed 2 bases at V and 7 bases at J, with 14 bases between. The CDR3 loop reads CSARSRVGGEKLFF. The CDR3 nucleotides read TGCAGTGCTAGATCTCGTGTCGGGGGTGAAAAACTGTTTTTT.

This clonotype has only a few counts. The CDR3 spells CASSPRDRSNTGELFF. CDR3 nucleotides: TGTGCCAGCAGCCCACGGGACAGATCGAACACCGGGGAGCTGTTTTTT. This chain joins TRBV5-5 and TRBJ2-2, with 7 bases lining up with TRBD1. This CDR3 spans 16 amino acids. The V and J ends lost 4 bases and 0 bases, in that order; junction bases with no gene match: 6. Germline CDR1 and CDR2: SGHKS and YYEKEE (reference sequence).

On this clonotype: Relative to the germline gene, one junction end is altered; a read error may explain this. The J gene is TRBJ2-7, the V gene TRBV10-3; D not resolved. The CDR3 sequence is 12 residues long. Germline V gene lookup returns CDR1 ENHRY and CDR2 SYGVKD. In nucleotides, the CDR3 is TGTGCCAGCAGTTCTACATACGGCGAGCAGTACTTC. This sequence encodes CASSSTYGEQYF.

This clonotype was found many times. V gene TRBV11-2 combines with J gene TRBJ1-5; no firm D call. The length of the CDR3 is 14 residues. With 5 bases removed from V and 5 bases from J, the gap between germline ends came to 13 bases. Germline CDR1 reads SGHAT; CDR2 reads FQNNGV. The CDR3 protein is CASSRALGDQPQHF. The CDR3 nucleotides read TGTGCCAGCAGCCGCGCGCTTGGGGATCAGCCCCAGCATTTT. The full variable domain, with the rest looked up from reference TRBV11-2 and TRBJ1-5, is EAGVAQSPRYKIIEKRQSVAFWCNPISGHATLYWYQQILGQGPKLLIQFQNNGVVDDSQLPKDRFSAERLKGVDSTLKIQPAKLEDSAVYLCASSRALGDQPQHFGDGTRLSIL.

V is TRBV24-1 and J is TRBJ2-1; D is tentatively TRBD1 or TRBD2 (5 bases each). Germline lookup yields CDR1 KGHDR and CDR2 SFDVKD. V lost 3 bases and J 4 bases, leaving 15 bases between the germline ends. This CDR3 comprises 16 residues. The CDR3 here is CATSDGAGGPYNEQFF. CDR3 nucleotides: TGTGCCACCAGTGATGGGGCGGGCGGCCCTTACAATGAGCAGTTCTTC.

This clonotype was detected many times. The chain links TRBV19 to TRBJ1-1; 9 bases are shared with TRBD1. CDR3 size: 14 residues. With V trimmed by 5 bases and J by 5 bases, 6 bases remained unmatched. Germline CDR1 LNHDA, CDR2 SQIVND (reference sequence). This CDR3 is CASSATGGWTEAFF. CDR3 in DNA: TGTGCCAGTAGTGCGACAGGGGGGTGGACTGAAGCTTTCTTT. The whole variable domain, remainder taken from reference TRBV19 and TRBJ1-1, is DGGITQSPKYLFRKEGQNVTLSCEQNLNHDAMYWYRQDPGQGLRLIYYSQIVNDFQKGDIAEGYSVSREKKESFPLTVTSAQKNPTAFYLCASSATGGWTEAFFGQGTRLTVV.

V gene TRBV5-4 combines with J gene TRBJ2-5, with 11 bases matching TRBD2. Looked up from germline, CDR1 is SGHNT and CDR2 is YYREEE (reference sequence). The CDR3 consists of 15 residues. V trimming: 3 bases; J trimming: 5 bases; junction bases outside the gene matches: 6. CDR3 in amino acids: CASSSPTSGAETQYF. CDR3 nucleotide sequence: TGTGCCAGCAGCTCCCCGACTAGCGGGGCGGAGACCCAGTACTTC.

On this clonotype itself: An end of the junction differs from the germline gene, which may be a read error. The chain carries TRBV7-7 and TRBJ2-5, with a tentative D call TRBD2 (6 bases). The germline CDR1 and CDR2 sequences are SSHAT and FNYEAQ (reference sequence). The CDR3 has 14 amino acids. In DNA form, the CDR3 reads TGTGCTAGCAGCCCGGGAGCCAACGGAGAGACCCAGTACTTC. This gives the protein CASSPGANGETQYF. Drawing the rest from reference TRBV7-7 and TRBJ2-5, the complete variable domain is GAGVSQSPRYKVTKRGQDVTLRCDPISSHATLYWYQQALGQGPEFLTYFNYEAQPDKSGLPSDRFSAERPEGSISTLTIQRTEQRDSAMYRCASSPGANGETQYFGPGTRLLVL.

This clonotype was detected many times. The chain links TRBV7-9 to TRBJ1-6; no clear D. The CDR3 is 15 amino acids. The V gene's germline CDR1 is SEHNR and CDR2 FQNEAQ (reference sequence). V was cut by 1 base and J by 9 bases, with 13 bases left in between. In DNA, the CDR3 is TGTGCCAGCAGCTTAGTCACAAGTATGGGTTCACCCCTCCACTTT. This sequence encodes CASSLVTSMGSPLHF. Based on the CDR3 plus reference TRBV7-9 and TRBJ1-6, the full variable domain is DTGVSQNPRHKITKRGQNVTFRCDPISEHNRLYWYRQTLGQGPEFLTYFQNEAQLEKSRLLSDRFSAERPKGSFSTLEIQRTEQGDSAMYLCASSLVTSMGSPLHFGNGTRLTVT.

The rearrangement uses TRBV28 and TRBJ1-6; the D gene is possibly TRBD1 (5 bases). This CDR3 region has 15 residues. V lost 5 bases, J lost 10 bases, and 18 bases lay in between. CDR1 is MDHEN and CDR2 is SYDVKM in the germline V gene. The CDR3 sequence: CASSPFDRANSPLHF. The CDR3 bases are TGTGCCAGCAGTCCATTTGACAGAGCGAACTCACCCCTCCACTTT.

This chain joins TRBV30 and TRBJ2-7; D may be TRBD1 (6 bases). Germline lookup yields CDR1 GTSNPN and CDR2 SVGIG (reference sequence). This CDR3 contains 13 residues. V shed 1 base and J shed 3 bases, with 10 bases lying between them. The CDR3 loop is CAWSGDTDYEQYF. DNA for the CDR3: TGTGCCTGGAGTGGGGACACCGACTACGAGCAGTACTTC.

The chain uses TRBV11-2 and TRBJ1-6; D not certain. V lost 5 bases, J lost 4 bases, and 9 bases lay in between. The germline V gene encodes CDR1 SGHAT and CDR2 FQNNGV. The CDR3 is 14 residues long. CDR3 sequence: CASSGPRYNSPLHF. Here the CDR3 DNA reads TGTGCCAGCAGCGGACCGAGATATAATTCACCCCTCCACTTT. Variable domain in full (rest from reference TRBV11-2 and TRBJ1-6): EAGVAQSPRYKIIEKRQSVAFWCNPISGHATLYWYQQILGQGPKLLIQFQNNGVVDDSQLPKDRFSAERLKGVDSTLKIQPAKLEDSAVYLCASSGPRYNSPLHFGNGTRLTVT.

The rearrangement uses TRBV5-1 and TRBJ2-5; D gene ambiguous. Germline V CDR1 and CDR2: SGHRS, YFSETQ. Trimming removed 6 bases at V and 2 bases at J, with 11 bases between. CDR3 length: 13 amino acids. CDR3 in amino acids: CASTEAGQETQYF. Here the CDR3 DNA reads TGCGCCAGCACCGAGGCAGGACAAGAGACCCAGTACTTC. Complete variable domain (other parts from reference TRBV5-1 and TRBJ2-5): KAGVTQTPRYLIKTRGQQVTLSCSPISGHRSVSWYQQTPGQGLQFLFEYFSETQRNKGNFPGRFSGRQFSNSRSEMNVSTLELGDSALYLCASTEAGQETQYFGPGTRLLVL.

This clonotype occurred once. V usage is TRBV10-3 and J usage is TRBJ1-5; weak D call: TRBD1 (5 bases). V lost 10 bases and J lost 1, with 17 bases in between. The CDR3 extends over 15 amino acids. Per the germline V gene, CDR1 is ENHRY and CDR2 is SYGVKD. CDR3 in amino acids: CARPGCTRSNQPQHF. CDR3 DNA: TGTGCCAGGCCAGGGTGTACGAGGAGCAATCAGCCCCAGCATTTT.